These T cell receptor beta chains were read from a single sample in a study of CD8 T cells in ankylosing spondylitis. TCRdb reanalysed the 5' RACE reads using MiXCR and keeps one entry per CDR3 protein. Of approximately 200,000 distinct CDR3 sequences in the sample, about 13% were seen once. The specimen was blood, either unsorted or a sorted T cell fraction (not recorded which). These receptors all come from a male donor with ankylosing spondylitis or in good health (not recorded which). Both conserved end residues are part of each CDR3. A D gene is named only where the DNA matches it firmly. Clone size is given for some rows only: seen once, a few or many times, or a class if the clone is expanded.

TRBV2,NA,NA,TRBJ2-7,CASGSVSYEQYF,TGTGCCAGCGGGTCGGTCTCCTACGAGCAGTACTTC
TRBV19,few,NA,TRBJ2-1,CASSKGLPSSYNEQFF,TGTGCCAGTAGTAAAGGGCTACCTAGCTCCTACAATGAGCAGTTCTTC
TRBV20-1,NA,TRBD2,TRBJ2-3,CSARGLAYTDTQYF,TGCAGTGCTAGGGGACTAGCCTACACAGATACGCAGTATTTT
TRBV5-1,many,TRBD2,TRBJ2-1,CASSLGTSEYNEQFF,TGCGCCAGCAGCTTGGGAACTAGCGAGTACAATGAGCAGTTCTTC
TRBV11-2,NA,NA,TRBJ2-3,CASSFTGPPDTQYF,TGTGCCAGCAGCTTTACAGGGCCCCCAGATACGCAGTATTTT
TRBV27,few,NA,TRBJ2-1,CASSLAGHSSYNEQFF,TGTGCCAGCAGTTTAGCGGGACATAGCTCCTACAATGAGCAGTTCTTC
TRBV7-2,NA,TRBD1,TRBJ2-7,CASSVTGKVEQYF,TGTGCCAGCAGCGTGACAGGGAAGGTCGAGCAGTACTTC
TRBV5-1,few,NA,TRBJ2-3,CGTSQGGTDTQYF,TGCGGCACATCTCAAGGGGGCACAGATACGCAGTATTTT
TRBV3-1,few,NA,TRBJ2-7,CASSQVSPGGPAYEQYF,TGTGCCAGCAGCCAAGTATCTCCGGGGGGCCCCGCCTACGAGCAGTACTTC
TRBV20-1,many,NA,TRBJ1-1,CSAREGRGNTEAFF,TGCAGTGCTAGAGAGGGCAGGGGGAACACTGAAGCTTTCTTT
TRBV15,few,TRBD2,TRBJ2-3,CATRGTSGSTDTQYF,TGTGCCACCAGGGGGACTAGCGGTAGCACAGATACGCAGTATTTT
TRBV29-1,few,TRBD2,TRBJ2-3,CSVEAQSRAGATDTQYF,TGCAGCGTTGAAGCCCAGAGCAGAGCGGGGGCCACAGATACGCAGTATTTT
TRBV7-2,many,NA,TRBJ2-2,CASSPGPYTGELFF,TGTGCCAGCAGCCCCGGGCCTTACACCGGGGAGCTGTTTTTT
TRBV6-1,few,NA,TRBJ2-7,CASTSGDGPYEQYF,TGTGCCAGCACCTCCGGGGACGGCCCCTACGAGCAGTACTTC
TRBV5-1,many,TRBD1,TRBJ2-7,CASSLGVTGSYEQYF,TGCGCCAGCAGCTTGGGTGTGACAGGGTCCTACGAGCAGTACTTC
TRBV12-3/TRBV12-4,many,NA,TRBJ1-1,CASSFGAEAFF,TGTGCCAGCAGTTTTGGGGCTGAAGCTTTCTTT
TRBV5-6,few,NA,TRBJ2-1,CASSLGRGYNEQFF,TGTGCCAGCAGCTTGGGTCGGGGATACAATGAGCAGTTCTTC